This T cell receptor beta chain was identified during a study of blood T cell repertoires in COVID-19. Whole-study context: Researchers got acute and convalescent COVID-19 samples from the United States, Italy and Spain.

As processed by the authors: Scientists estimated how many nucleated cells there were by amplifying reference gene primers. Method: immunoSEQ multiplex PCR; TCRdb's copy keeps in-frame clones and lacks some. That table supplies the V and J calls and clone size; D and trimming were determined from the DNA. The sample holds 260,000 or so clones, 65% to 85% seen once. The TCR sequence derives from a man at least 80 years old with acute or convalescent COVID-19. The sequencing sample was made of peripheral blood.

The CDR3 protein is CASSQGKQGWAGANVLTF. DNA for the CDR3: TGTGCCAGCAGCCAAGGTAAACAGGGTTGGGCTGGGGCCAACGTCCTGACTTTC. The rearrangement uses TRBV3-1 (or the pseudogene TRBV3-2) and TRBJ2-6; D is possibly TRBD1 (6 bases). Germline CDR1 reads LGHDT; CDR2 reads YNNKEL (reference sequence). V gave up 1 base and J gave up 2 bases, with 15 bases separating them. The CDR3 totals 18 residues.